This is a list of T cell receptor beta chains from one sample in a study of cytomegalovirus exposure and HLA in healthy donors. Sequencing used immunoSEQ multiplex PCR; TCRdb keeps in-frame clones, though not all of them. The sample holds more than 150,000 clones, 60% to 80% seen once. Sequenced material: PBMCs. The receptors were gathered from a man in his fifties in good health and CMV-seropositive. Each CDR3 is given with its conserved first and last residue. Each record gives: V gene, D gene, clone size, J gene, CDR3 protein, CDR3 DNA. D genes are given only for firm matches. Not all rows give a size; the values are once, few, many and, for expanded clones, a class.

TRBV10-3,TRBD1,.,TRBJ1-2,CAISDTSGGGGYTF,TGTGCCATCAGTGACACCTCAGGGGGTGGTGGCTACACCTTC
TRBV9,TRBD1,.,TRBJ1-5,CASSGGQSNQPQHF,TGTGCCAGCAGTGGGGGACAGAGCAATCAGCCCCAGCATTTT
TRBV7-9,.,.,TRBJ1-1,CASSSTETEAFF,TGTGCCAGCAGCTCCACAGAGACTGAAGCTTTCTTT
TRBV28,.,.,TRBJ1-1,CASSPGMPMNTEAFF,TGTGCCAGCAGTCCCGGGATGCCCATGAACACTGAAGCTTTCTTT
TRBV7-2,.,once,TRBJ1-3,CASSLADSQTGNTIYF,TGTGCCAGCAGCTTAGCCGACAGTCAAACTGGAAACACCATATATTTT
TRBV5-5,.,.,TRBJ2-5,CASSLTGGRQGREETQYF,TGTGCCAGCAGCTTGACGGGGGGACGGCAGGGGAGGGAAGAGACCCAGTACTTC
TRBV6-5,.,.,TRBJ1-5,CASSRGSGRNQPQHF,TGTGCCAGCAGTCGAGGGTCAGGACGCAATCAGCCCCAGCATTTT
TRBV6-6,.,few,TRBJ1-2,CASSYSLAAYGYTF,TGTGCCAGCAGTTACTCACTTGCAGCGTATGGCTACACCTTC
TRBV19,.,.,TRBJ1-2,CASSAAGNGYTF,TGTGCCAGTAGTGCCGCAGGGAATGGCTACACCTTC
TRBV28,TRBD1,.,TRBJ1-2,CASSETSTDRAYGYTF,TGTGCCAGCAGTGAGACAAGCACCGACAGGGCCTATGGCTACACCTTC
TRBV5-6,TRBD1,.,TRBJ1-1,CASSFGTGLNTEAFF,TGTGCCAGCAGCTTCGGGACAGGGCTGAACACTGAAGCTTTCTTT
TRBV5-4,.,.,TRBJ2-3,CASSLSTSTDTQYF,TGTGCCAGCAGCTTGTCAACTAGTACAGATACGCAGTATTTT
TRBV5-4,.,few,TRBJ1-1,CASSLGLREAFF,TGTGCCAGCAGCTTGGGACTGAGGGAAGCTTTCTTT
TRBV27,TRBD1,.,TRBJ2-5,CASSQLGQGVGETQYF,TGTGCCAGCAGTCAGTTGGGACAGGGGGTGGGGGAGACCCAGTACTTC
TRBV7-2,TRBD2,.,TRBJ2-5,CASSLLAATPGTQYF,TGTGCCAGCAGCCTTCTAGCGGCCACCCCGGGGACCCAGTACTTC
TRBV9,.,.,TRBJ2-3,CASSVAGVDGGPSDTQYF,TGTGCCAGCAGCGTAGCTGGGGTAGACGGGGGACCATCAGATACGCAGTATTTT
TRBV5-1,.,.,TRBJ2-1,CASSSGYNEQFF,TGCGCCAGCAGCTCGGGCTACAATGAGCAGTTCTTC
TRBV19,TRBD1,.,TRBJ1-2,CASTSTGIRVYGYTF,TGTGCCAGCACTTCGACAGGGATTAGGGTCTATGGCTACACCTTC
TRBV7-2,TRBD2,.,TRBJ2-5,CASSPIAGGPGETQYF,TGTGCCAGCAGTCCAATAGCGGGGGGGCCCGGTGAGACCCAGTACTTC
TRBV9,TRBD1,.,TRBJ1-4,CASSATGATNEKLFF,TGTGCCAGCAGCGCCACAGGGGCAACTAATGAAAAACTGTTTTTT
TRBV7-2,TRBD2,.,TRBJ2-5,CASSLVILAGAVRETQYF,TGTGCCAGCAGCTTAGTGATTCTAGCGGGGGCCGTCCGAGAGACCCAGTACTTC
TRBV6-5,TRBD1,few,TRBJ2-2,CASSYLDRVGTGELFF,TGTGCCAGCAGTTACTTGGACAGGGTCGGCACCGGGGAGCTGTTTTTT
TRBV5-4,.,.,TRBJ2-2,CATADISTGELFF,TGTGCCACCGCGGACATCTCCACCGGGGAGCTGTTTTTT
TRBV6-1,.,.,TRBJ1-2,CASSEAQAPQGYTF,TGTGCCAGCAGTGAAGCTCAGGCTCCTCAGGGCTACACCTTC
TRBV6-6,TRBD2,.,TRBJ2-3,CASSYYGLAAVDTQYF,TGTGCCAGCAGTTACTATGGACTAGCGGCCGTCGATACGCAGTATTTT
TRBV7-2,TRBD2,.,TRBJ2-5,CASTFGGGFGETQYF,TGTGCCAGCACCTTTGGGGGGGGGTTTGGAGAGACCCAGTACTTC
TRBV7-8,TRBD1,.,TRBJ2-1,CASSLDRGLYNEQFF,TGTGCCAGCAGTTTGGACAGGGGACTCTACAATGAGCAGTTCTTC
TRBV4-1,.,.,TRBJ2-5,CASSQDSGQLGVTQYF,TGCGCCAGCAGCCAAGACTCAGGGCAGTTAGGCGTGACCCAGTACTTC
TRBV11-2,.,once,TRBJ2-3,CASSSIRDIYTQYF,TGTGCCAGCAGCTCAATCCGGGACATTTATACGCAGTATTTT
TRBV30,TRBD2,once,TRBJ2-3,CAWSVKAGGDTQYF,TGTGCCTGGAGTGTAAAAGCGGGGGGAGATACGCAGTATTTT
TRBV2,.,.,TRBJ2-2,CASSQRGTGELFF,TGTGCCAGCAGTCAAAGAGGCACCGGGGAGCTGTTTTTT
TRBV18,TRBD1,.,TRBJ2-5,CASSVGTGGQETQYF,TGTGCCAGCTCAGTAGGCACAGGGGGGCAAGAGACCCAGTACTTC
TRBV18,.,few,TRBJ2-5,CASSLRRRETQYF,TGTGCCAGCTCACTGCGGCGGAGAGAGACCCAGTACTTC
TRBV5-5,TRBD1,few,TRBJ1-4,CASSPDRDASVRSLFF,TGTGCCAGCAGCCCCGACAGGGACGCTTCGGTGAGGAGTCTGTTTTTT
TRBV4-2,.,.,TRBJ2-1,CASSQDEVRGNEQFF,TGTGCCAGCAGCCAAGATGAGGTCCGGGGTAATGAGCAGTTCTTC